This TCR beta chain was captured in a study of radiotherapy plus CTLA-4 blockade in lung cancer. In germline, CDR1 is MDHEN, CDR2 SYDVKM. The CDR3 spans 10 residues. Regarding this clone: A read error may produce the germline difference seen at one junction end.

Generated by immunoSEQ multiplex PCR, the TCRdb table keeps only in-frame clones and is missing some. The table includes fewer than 70,000 clones, 65% to 80% detected once. The sequence was collected from a human donor with non-small cell lung cancer who had a complete response to radiotherapy plus ipilimumab. The rearrangement links TRBV28 to TRBJ1-2, with 8 bases fitting TRBD1. The sequencing used peripheral blood, collected from a patient treated with radiotherapy plus ipilimumab. CDR3 sequence reads: CASSSDRVYF. CDR3 sequence (DNA): TGTGCCAGCAGTTCGGACAGGGTGTACTTC.